A single sample gave rise to the 18 T cell receptor beta chains below, sequenced in a study of blood T cell repertoires in COVID-19. Libraries were prepared by immunoSEQ multiplex PCR; TCRdb keeps only in-frame clonotypes and omits some of them. Of 55,000 to 90,000 clones listed, 80% to 95% were seen once; the top ten hold roughly 13%. The sample taken for sequencing was peripheral blood. All receptors derive from a human donor with active COVID-19. The donor label of this sample is uncertain.

The V call is TRBV19, the J call TRBJ2-1, with 12 bases identical to TRBD2. Germline V gene lookup returns CDR1 LNHDA and CDR2 SQIVND (reference sequence). Trimming at V came to 4 bases and at J to 2 bases, leaving 9 bases not matched to a gene. CDR3 length equals 18 residues. CDR3: CASSSLAGGPGAYNEQFF. The CDR3 nucleotides read TGTGCCAGTAGTAGTCTAGCGGGAGGGCCGGGGGCCTACAATGAGCAGTTCTTC.

J is TRBJ2-7 and V is TRBV2; 7 bases agree with TRBD2. The CDR3 sequence is 15 residues long. The germline CDR1 and CDR2 sequences are SNHLY and FYNNEI. V was clipped by 6 bases and J by 2 bases; unmatched bases: 10. The CDR3 region is CASSPTSAKTYEQYF. The CDR3 nucleotides are TGTGCCAGCAGCCCCACTAGCGCAAAAACCTACGAGCAGTACTTC.

This chain uses TRBV3-1 (or the pseudogene TRBV3-2) with TRBJ2-7; D is perhaps TRBD2 (6 bases). The CDR3 sequence is 14 residues long. Germline assignment: CDR1 LGHDT and CDR2 YNNKEL (reference sequence). V lost 1 base and J lost 7, with 14 bases in between. CDR3 sequence: CASSQGTIPWEQYF. The CDR3 nucleotides read TGTGCCAGCAGCCAAGGGACTATCCCCTGGGAGCAGTACTTC.

V gene TRBV7-3 combines with J gene TRBJ1-1; no reliable D call. The germline CDR1 and CDR2 sequences are SGHTA and FQGTGA. The CDR3 sequence is 14 residues long. V was clipped by 5 bases and J by 5 bases, with 15 bases between them. The CDR3 DNA follows: TGTGCCAGCAGCGTATCCGGCCCGGAGACTGAAGCTTTCTTT. It is translated as CASSVSGPETEAFF.

The chain recombines TRBV7-9 with TRBJ1-2; 8 positions match TRBD1. Germline lookup yields CDR1 SEHNR and CDR2 FQNEAQ (reference sequence). The CDR3 extends over 14 amino acids. The ends lost 8 bases at V and 2 bases at J; junction bases unmatched: 7. The CDR3 region is CASSRTGLNYGYTF. In DNA form, the CDR3 reads TGTGCCAGCTCGCGGACAGGGCTAAACTATGGCTACACCTTC.

The CDR3: CASSEHNQPQHF. CDR3 DNA sequence: TGCGCCAGCAGCGAACACAATCAGCCCCAGCATTTT. The chain carries TRBV10-1 and TRBJ1-5; unclear D gene. Germline V gene lookup returns CDR1 WNHNN and CDR2 SYGVQD (reference sequence). The CDR3 totals 12 residues. Trimming took 6 bases from V and 3 from J, leaving 6 bases between them.

This chain joins TRBV12-3 or TRBV12-4 and TRBJ1-1; D not resolved. V was cut by 7 bases and J by 4 bases, with 13 bases left in between. The CDR3 is 13 amino acids. The DNA of the CDR3 is TGTGCCAGCACCCCGACATCCGTCACTGAAGCTTTCTTT. Residues: CASTPTSVTEAFF.

The rearrangement uses TRBV9 and TRBJ2-2, with TRBD1 as a possible D gene (6 bases). V lost 4 bases, J lost 0 bases, and 13 bases lay in between. Looked up from germline, CDR1 is SGDLS and CDR2 is YYNGEE. The CDR3 is 16 amino acids. CDR3 coding DNA: TGTGCCAGCAGCACCTGGACAGCCGCGAACACCGGGGAGCTGTTTTTT. It yields the protein CASSTWTAANTGELFF.

V usage is TRBV7-2 and J usage is TRBJ2-1; tentative D call: TRBD1 (6 bases). Looked up from germline, CDR1 is SGHTA and CDR2 is FQGNSA. Trimming took 5 bases from V and 9 from J, leaving 23 bases between them. The CDR3 extends over 16 amino acids. The CDR3 protein is CASSVRDTQRVREQFF. The CDR3 region has the DNA TGTGCCAGCAGCGTACGGGACACGCAAAGGGTACGTGAGCAGTTCTTC. The full variable domain, rest sourced from reference TRBV7-2 and TRBJ2-1, is GAGVSQSPSNKVTEKGKDVELRCDPISGHTALYWYRQSLGQGLEFLIYFQGNSAPDKSGLPSDRFSAERTGGSVSTLTIQRTQQEDSAVYLCASSVRDTQRVREQFFGPGTRLTVL.

This sequence joins TRBV5-1 and TRBJ2-1; 7 bases align to TRBD2. CDR1 is SGHRS, CDR2 YFSETQ, per germline. This CDR3 has 16 residues. V gave up 0 bases and J gave up 0 bases; unmatched junction bases: 3. This CDR3 reads CASSLGSGNSYNEQFF. CDR3 coding DNA: TGCGCCAGCAGCTTGGGAAGCGGGAACTCCTACAATGAGCAGTTCTTC.

In this sample, this clone turned up once. The CDR3: CASTPSGVSSYEQYF. The CDR3 DNA sequence: TGTGCCAGCACCCCAAGCGGGGTAAGCTCCTACGAGCAGTACTTC. The chain joins TRBV28 to TRBJ2-7; 7 positions agree with TRBD2. Losses at the gene ends were 7 bases for V and 0 bases for J; bases not matched to a gene: 9. The CDR3 is 15 residues long. Looked up from germline, CDR1 is MDHEN and CDR2 is SYDVKM.

CDR3 sequence reads: CASSSGTLFYGYTF. Written as DNA, the CDR3 is TGTGCCAGCAGCTCCGGGACTTTATTCTATGGCTACACCTTC. This chain links TRBV11-2 with TRBJ1-2; tentatively, D is TRBD1 (5 bases). Trimming took off 4 bases at V and 4 bases at J, with 13 bases between the two ends. The germline gives CDR1 SGHAT, CDR2 FQNNGV. The CDR3 has 14 amino acids.

The CDR3 sequence: CASRQGASTGELFF. CDR3 nucleotides: TGTGCCAGCAGGCAGGGGGCATCCACCGGGGAGCTGTTTTTT. The V gene is TRBV28, the J gene TRBJ2-2; 8 bases fit TRBD1. The germline CDR1 and CDR2 sequences are MDHEN and SYDVKM. V trimming: 6 bases; J trimming: 4 bases; junction bases outside the gene matches: 4. The CDR3 consists of 14 residues.

A few counts support this clone. J is TRBJ1-5 and V is TRBV18, with 7 bases aligning to TRBD1. The V and J ends lost 3 bases and 5 bases, in that order; junction bases with no gene match: 1. This CDR3 has 13 amino acids. Germline CDR1 KGHSH, CDR2 LQKENI. The CDR3 DNA sequence: TGTGCCAGCTCACCCGGGACAGATCAGCCCCAGCATTTT. Translating it yields CASSPGTDQPQHF.

J is TRBJ2-1 and V is TRBV27, with 12 bases matching TRBD2. CDR3 length: 16 residues. After removal of 6 bases from V and 3 bases from J, the junction contained 6 bases not matched to a gene. Germline CDR1 reads MNHEY; CDR2 reads SMNVEV (reference sequence). The CDR3, as DNA: TGTGCCAGCAGCTTACTAGCGGGGGGTCTCTACAATGAGCAGTTCTTC. Residues: CASSLLAGGLYNEQFF.

This clone was detected a few times. CDR3 sequence (DNA): TGTGCCAGCAGCTCCTTTCAGGGCTCGAGCTCCTACGAGCAGTACTTC. The encoded protein is CASSSFQGSSSYEQYF. V gene TRBV5-8 combines with J gene TRBJ2-7; weak D call: TRBD1 (5 bases). The CDR3 is 16 amino acids. Trimming removed 3 bases at V and 0 bases at J, with 16 bases between. Germline values: CDR1 SGHTS, CDR2 YDEGEE.

This clone has a single count. V and J are TRBV30 and TRBJ2-3; unclear D gene. The germline V gene has CDR1 GTSNPN and CDR2 SVGIG (reference sequence). The CDR3 consists of 13 residues. V lost 0 bases and J 4 bases, leaving 8 bases between the germline ends. The CDR3 reads CAWSVRRADTQYF. CDR3 nucleotides: TGTGCCTGGAGTGTACGTCGGGCAGATACGCAGTATTTT. The complete variable domain, with remaining parts taken from reference TRBV30 and TRBJ2-3, reads SQTIHQWPATLVQPVGSPLSLECTVEGTSNPNLYWYRQAAGRGLQLLFYSVGIGQISSEVPQNLSASRPQDRQFILSSKKLLLSDSGFYLCAWSVRRADTQYFGPGTRLTVL.

V gene TRBV28 combines with J gene TRBJ2-1; TRBD2 aligns across 8 bases. V was clipped by 10 bases and J by 5 bases; unmatched bases: 10. CDR1 and CDR2 (germline): MDHEN, SYDVKM. CDR3 length equals 14 residues. For the CDR3, the DNA is TGTGCCACCTATACCGGGACTAGGCACAATGAGCAGTTCTTC. Translation: CATYTGTRHNEQFF.